This record concerns one T cell receptor (beta chain) sequence. There is no known antigen for this receptor. Base-call qualities are not available, and no considerably larger clone is one nucleotide away. V and J are truncated by 6 bases and 6 bases respectively, leaving an intervening sequence of 14 bases. There are 13 amino acids in the CDR3, from cysteine to phenylalanine inclusive. The CDR3 DNA has 39 bases and is translated from base 1. Taken from the germline V gene, the CDR1 and CDR2 loops are SGHVS and FQNEAQ. Each collaborating institution followed its own protocols to collect whole blood in K2EDTA tubes. For TCRbeta analysis, collaborators shipped samples as frozen whole blood, isolated PBMCs, or DNA extracted from either of those sample types. This record belongs to a study of blood T cell repertoires in COVID-19 (dated by TCRdb to 2018 to 2021). About the investigation overall: Samples covering the acute and convalescent phases of COVID-19 were provided by collaborators in the United States, Italy and Spain. The material from the prospective study consisted of cDNA or gDNA derived from T cells, B-cell-depleted T cells, or PBMCs. Deeply sampled blood TCRbeta repertoires from subjects exposed to, actively infected with, or recovered from COVID-19 were included in the dataset. The repertoires were made available in a free public database intended to serve as a resource for research on the immune response to SARS-CoV-2. Samples were obtained from the ongoing ImmuneRACE study (first 160 participants) and from over 1,000 subjects provided by 6 global collaborators. Sample metadata almost always included a de-identified subject ID, COVID-19 status, age in years and sex. Where available, HLA class I and class II types were obtained from metadata supplied by the sample provider rather than from assay-based typing. Summary of the overall study and its limitations: Clinical and demographic metadata were provided uncurated, with the amount varying by source and participant.

The immunoSEQ Assay, a bias-controlled multiplex PCR, was used to amplify TCRbeta CDR3 regions from genomic DNA. Processing in the source paper ran as follows. Within the assay, amplification of reference gene primers was used to estimate how many nucleated cells each sample contained. To quantify the absolute abundance of each unique TCRbeta CDR3 rearrangement, sequence reads were collapsed and filtered. For each sample, productive Simpson clonality was calculated as the square root of Simpson's diversity index over productive rearrangements. Drawn from immuneACCESS, this table holds only the in-frame rearrangements with V and J called that TCRdb kept. Clones are partly lost; checked studies trace under half to an unresolved V gene and leave the rest unexplained. The D gene and trimming were derived from the DNA, and the V and J assignments and clone size from that table. In this sample the table shows roughly 120,000 clones, just under 85% of which occur a single time. Roughly 7% of the sample is in the top ten clones.

The clonotype originates from a man aged 65 to 79 with active or convalescent COVID-19. This chain joins TRBV7-8 to TRBJ1-2; possibly the D gene is TRBD1, per 6 matching bases. Sample: peripheral blood. This receptor has the CDR3 CASRQGGENGYTF. The DNA is as follows: TGTGCCAGCAGACAAGGGGGGGAGAATGGCTACACCTTC. Reference TRBV7-8 and TRBJ1-2 genes cover what lies past the CDR3, so the full variable domain is GAGVSQSPRYKVAKRGQDVALRCDPISGHVSLFWYQQALGQGPEFLTYFQNEAQLDKSGLPSDRFFAERPEGSVSTLKIQRTQQEDSAVYLCASRQGGENGYTFGSGTRLTVV.